Shown below are 17 T cell receptor beta chains from a single sample sequenced in a study of T cells after yellow fever vaccination. TCRdb ran MiXCR on the 5' RACE reads and lists one entry per CDR3 protein. The table has around 600,000 distinct CDR3 sequences, 9% to 15% seen once; the top ten hold more than 12%. This material consisted of PBMCs, taken on the day of the yellow fever booster vaccination. The receptor source for this set is a man younger than 45 who received the YFV17D yellow fever vaccine.

This clonotype appeared a few times. The rearrangement joins TRBV5-6 to TRBJ2-6; D gene unclear. The CDR3 loop spans 15 amino acids. Trimming removed 2 bases at V and 0 bases at J, with 6 bases between. Germline CDR1 reads SGHDT; CDR2 reads YYEEEE. Here the CDR3 DNA reads TGTGCCAGCAGCTTTCGGAACTCTGGGGCCAACGTCCTGACTTTC. Amino acid sequence: CASSFRNSGANVLTF.

This clonotype has just a few counts. V gene TRBV29-1 combines with J gene TRBJ2-2; the match to TRBD1 covers 7 bases. CDR3 length equals 14 residues. J was trimmed by 1 base and V by 5 bases; bases with no gene match: 4. Germline assignment: CDR1 SQVTM and CDR2 ANQGSEA. This CDR3 is CSVYRDRNTGELFF. The CDR3 DNA follows: TGCAGCGTTTACCGGGACAGGAACACCGGGGAGCTGTTTTTT.

The rearrangement uses TRBV4-3 and TRBJ1-2; D gene ambiguous. This CDR3 is built from 15 residues. Trimming took 0 bases from V and 5 from J, leaving 13 bases between them. The germline V gene encodes CDR1 LGHNA and CDR2 YSLEER. DNA for the CDR3: TGCGCCAGCAGCCAAGATCTGAACAGACCGTATGGCTACACCTTC. Protein product: CASSQDLNRPYGYTF.

This clonotype was recorded at least ten times. This chain joins TRBV30 and TRBJ2-1; unclear D gene. The CDR3 loop spans 13 amino acids. The germline CDR1 and CDR2 sequences are GTSNPN and SVGIG (reference sequence). The V end lost 2 bases, the J end lost 12 bases, and 17 bases lay between the germline ends. The CDR3 DNA follows: TGTGCCTGGAGTCCTCTAAGAGGAGTCAGGCAGTTCTTC. Residues: CAWSPLRGVRQFF. Using reference TRBV30 and TRBJ2-1 for the parts outside the CDR3, the full variable domain is SQTIHQWPATLVQPVGSPLSLECTVEGTSNPNLYWYRQAAGRGLQLLFYSVGIGQISSEVPQNLSASRPQDRQFILSSKKLLLSDSGFYLCAWSPLRGVRQFFGPGTRLTVL.

The V gene is TRBV12-3 or TRBV12-4, the J gene TRBJ2-7, with D possibly matching TRBD2 (6 bases). Trimming cost V 6 bases and J 0 bases, with 9 bases left between them. CDR3 size: 13 residues. CDR3 amino acids: CASRGGYSYEQYF. CDR3 DNA: TGTGCCAGCAGGGGGGGTTACTCCTACGAGCAGTACTTC.

This clonotype occurred a few times. V gene TRBV28 combines with J gene TRBJ2-3; TRBD2 matches at 12 bases. CDR1 and CDR2 (germline): MDHEN, SYDVKM. CDR3 length equals 16 residues. Trimming removed 6 bases from V and 9 bases from J; junction bases left unmatched: 13. The CDR3 region has the DNA TGTGCCAGCAGACTTGGACTAGCGGGATTCCAAGGGACGCAGTATTTT. Protein: CASRLGLAGFQGTQYF.

The V and J genes are TRBV20-1 and TRBJ2-7; no clear D. Trimming removed 6 bases at V and 4 bases at J, with 10 bases between. Germline CDR1 and CDR2: DFQATT and SNEGSKA (reference sequence). This CDR3 contains 11 residues. The CDR3 loop is CSATDRYEQYF. The CDR3, as DNA: TGCAGTGCCACTGACCGGTACGAGCAGTACTTC.

This clonotype was seen a few times. The chain's CDR3 is CASSSNGELFF. The CDR3 bases are TGTGCCAGCAGTTCAAACGGGGAGCTGTTTTTT. The rearrangement links TRBV28 to TRBJ2-2; D call uncertain. This CDR3 spans 11 amino acids. Looked up from germline, CDR1 is MDHEN and CDR2 is SYDVKM. Trimming took off 4 bases at V and 7 bases at J, with 4 bases between the two ends. Based on the CDR3 plus reference TRBV28 and TRBJ2-2, the full variable domain is DVKVTQSSRYLVKRTGEKVFLECVQDMDHENMFWYRQDPGLGLRLIYFSYDVKMKEKGDIPEGYSVSREKKERFSLILESASTNQTSMYLCASSSNGELFFGEGSRLTVL.

The sample holds a few counts of this clonotype. This chain links TRBV7-6 with TRBJ1-6, with D possibly TRBD1 on 6 matching bases. Trimming removed 9 bases from V and 6 bases from J, with 12 bases in between. Germline loops: CDR1 SGHVS, CDR2 FNYEAQ. The CDR3 runs 13 residues. CDR3 nucleotides: TGTGCCAGTTCTGGACAGAGTAATTCACCCCTCCACTTT. Amino acids: CASSGQSNSPLHF.

The chain recombines TRBV5-6 with TRBJ2-1, with 9 bases that match TRBD1. J was trimmed by 8 bases and V by 4 bases; bases with no gene match: 16. Germline CDR1 is SGHDT and CDR2 is YYEEEE. The CDR3 is made up of 17 amino acids. DNA of the CDR3: TGTGCCAGCAGCCCCACCCCGGGACAGGGTCGCGGTCATGAGCAGTTCTTC. This codes for CASSPTPGQGRGHEQFF.

The chain links TRBV27 to TRBJ2-1; 12 nucleotides match TRBD2. Germline values: CDR1 MNHEY, CDR2 SMNVEV (reference sequence). V was clipped by 2 bases and J by 7 bases; unmatched bases: 9. The CDR3 has 17 residues. Here the CDR3 reads CASSLRASGRALNEQFF. The CDR3 DNA sequence: TGTGCCAGCAGTTTAAGGGCTAGCGGGAGGGCCTTAAATGAGCAGTTCTTC.

This clonotype was recorded a few times. The chain couples TRBV5-1 to TRBJ1-4; 10 positions match TRBD1. The germline V gene has CDR1 SGHRS and CDR2 YFSETQ. The trim removed 0 bases at V and 7 bases at J, leaving 6 bases unmatched. The CDR3 covers 16 residues. CDR3 in amino acids: CASSLGQGADFEKLFF. The CDR3 DNA reads as TGCGCCAGCAGCTTGGGACAGGGGGCTGATTTTGAAAAACTGTTTTTT.

Notes on this clonotype: This clone may be a read error of a much larger clone one base away. The genes are TRBV12-3 or TRBV12-4 and TRBJ2-7; 7 bases are a match to TRBD2. With 6 bases clipped from V and 6 bases from J, the junction kept 11 bases outside the gene matches. This CDR3 has 14 amino acids. CDR3 sequence: CASSILAVGFEQYF. CDR3 DNA: TGTGCCAGCAGCATCCTAGCGGTAGGCTTCGAGCAGTACTTC.

This clonotype was found many times. The gene calls are TRBV29-1 and TRBJ2-1; the match to TRBD2 covers 9 bases. CDR3 length equals 14 residues. The V gene end was trimmed by 7 bases and the J gene end by 12 bases; junction bases not matched to a gene: 16. Germline V CDR1 and CDR2: SQVTM, ANQGSEA. CDR3 loop: CSAGHGSGSGAQFF. The CDR3 bases are TGCAGCGCCGGGCATGGTAGCGGGAGTGGGGCGCAGTTCTTC.

This clonotype showed up many times. The CDR3 DNA reads as TGTGCCAGCAGCTTGGGGAAACAGGGATCGGAGCAGTTCTTC. This gives the protein CASSLGKQGSEQFF. The V gene is TRBV5-4, the J gene TRBJ2-1; D might be TRBD1 (6 bases). The V end was cut by 0 bases, the J end by 10 bases, with 14 bases between. Germline CDR1 SGHNT, CDR2 YYREEE (reference sequence). The CDR3 length is 14 residues.

The genes are TRBV30 and TRBJ2-3, with D hard to call. The germline CDR1 and CDR2 sequences are GTSNPN and SVGIG (reference sequence). The CDR3 extends over 12 amino acids. In DNA form, the CDR3 reads TGTGCAAGCGCCACTAGCACAGATACGCAGTATTTT. Translated, it gives CASATSTDTQYF.

The chain joins TRBV20-1 to TRBJ1-1; tentatively, D is TRBD1 (5 bases). Trimming pared 1 base from V and 3 bases from J, leaving 9 bases between. Germline V gene lookup returns CDR1 DFQATT and CDR2 SNEGSKA (reference sequence). CDR3 length: 13 amino acids. The chain's CDR3 is CSARVGRDTEAFF. CDR3 sequence (DNA): TGCAGTGCTAGAGTCGGCAGGGACACTGAAGCTTTCTTT.